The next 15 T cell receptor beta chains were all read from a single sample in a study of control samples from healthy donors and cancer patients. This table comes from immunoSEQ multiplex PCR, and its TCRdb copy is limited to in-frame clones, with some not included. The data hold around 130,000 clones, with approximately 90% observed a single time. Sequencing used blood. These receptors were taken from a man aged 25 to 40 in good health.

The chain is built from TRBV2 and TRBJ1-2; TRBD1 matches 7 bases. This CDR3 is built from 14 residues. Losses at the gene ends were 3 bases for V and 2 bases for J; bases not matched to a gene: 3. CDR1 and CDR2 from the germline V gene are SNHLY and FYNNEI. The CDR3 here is CASSEGQLNYGYTF. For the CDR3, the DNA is TGTGCCAGCAGTGAGGGACAGTTGAACTATGGCTACACCTTC.

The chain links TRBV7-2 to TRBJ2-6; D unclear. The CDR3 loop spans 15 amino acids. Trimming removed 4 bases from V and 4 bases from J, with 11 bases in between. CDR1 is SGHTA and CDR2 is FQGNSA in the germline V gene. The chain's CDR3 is CASSSDPAGANVLTF. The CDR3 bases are TGTGCCAGCAGCTCGGACCCCGCGGGGGCCAACGTCCTGACTTTC.

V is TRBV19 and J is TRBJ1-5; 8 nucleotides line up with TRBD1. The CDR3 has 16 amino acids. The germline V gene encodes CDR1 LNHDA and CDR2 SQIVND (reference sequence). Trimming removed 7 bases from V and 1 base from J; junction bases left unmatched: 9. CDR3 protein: CASTLTGASSNQPQHF. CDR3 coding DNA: TGTGCCAGTACCCTGACAGGGGCTAGCAGCAATCAGCCCCAGCATTTT. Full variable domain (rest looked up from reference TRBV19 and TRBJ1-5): DGGITQSPKYLFRKEGQNVTLSCEQNLNHDAMYWYRQDPGQGLRLIYYSQIVNDFQKGDIAEGYSVSREKKESFPLTVTSAQKNPTAFYLCASTLTGASSNQPQHFGDGTRLSIL.

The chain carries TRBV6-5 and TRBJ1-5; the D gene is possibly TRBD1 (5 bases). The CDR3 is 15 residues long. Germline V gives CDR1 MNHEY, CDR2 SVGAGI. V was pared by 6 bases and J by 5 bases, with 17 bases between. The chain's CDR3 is CASRAGTNLDQPQHF. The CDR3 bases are TGTGCCAGCAGAGCCGGGACGAATTTGGATCAGCCCCAGCATTTT.

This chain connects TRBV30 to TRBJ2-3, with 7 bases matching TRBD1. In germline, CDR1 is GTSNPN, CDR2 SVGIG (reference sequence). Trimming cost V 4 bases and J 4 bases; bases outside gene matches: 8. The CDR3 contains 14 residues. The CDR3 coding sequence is TGTGCCTGGAACCTAGGACAGGTTGCAGATACGCAGTATTTT. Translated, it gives CAWNLGQVADTQYF.

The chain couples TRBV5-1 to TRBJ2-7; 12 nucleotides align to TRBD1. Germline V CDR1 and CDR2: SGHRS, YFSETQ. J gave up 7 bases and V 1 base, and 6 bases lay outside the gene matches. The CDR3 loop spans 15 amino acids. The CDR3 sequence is CASSLRGQGAPEQYF. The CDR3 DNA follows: TGCGCCAGCAGCTTGAGGGGACAGGGGGCGCCGGAGCAGTACTTC.

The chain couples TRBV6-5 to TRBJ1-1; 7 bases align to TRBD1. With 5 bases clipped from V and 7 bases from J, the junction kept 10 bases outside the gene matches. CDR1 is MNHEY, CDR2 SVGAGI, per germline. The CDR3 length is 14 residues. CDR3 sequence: CASSQQGGKVEAFF. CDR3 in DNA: TGTGCCAGCAGTCAACAAGGGGGCAAGGTTGAAGCTTTCTTT.

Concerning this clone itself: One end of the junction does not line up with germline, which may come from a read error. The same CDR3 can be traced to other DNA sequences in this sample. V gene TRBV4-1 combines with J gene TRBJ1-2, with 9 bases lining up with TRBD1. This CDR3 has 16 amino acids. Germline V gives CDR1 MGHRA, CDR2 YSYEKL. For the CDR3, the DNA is TGCGCCACCAGCCATGGGCGGGGGGGACAGGGTGAAGGCTACACCTTC. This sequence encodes CATSHGRGGQGEGYTF.

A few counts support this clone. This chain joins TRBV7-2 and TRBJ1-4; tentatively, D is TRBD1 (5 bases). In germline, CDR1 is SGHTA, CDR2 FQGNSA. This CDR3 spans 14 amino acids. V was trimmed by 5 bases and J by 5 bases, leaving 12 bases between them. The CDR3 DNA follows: TGTGCCAGCAGCGCCGACAGCTTGAATGAAAAACTGTTTTTT. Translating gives CASSADSLNEKLFF.

CDR3 in DNA: TGTGCCAGCAGCCAACAGGGGGCCGACTATGGCTACACCTTC. It encodes CASSQQGADYGYTF. The gene calls are TRBV3-1 (or the pseudogene TRBV3-2) and TRBJ1-2, with 8 bases aligning to TRBD1. The V gene's germline CDR1 is LGHDT and CDR2 YNNKEL (reference sequence). CDR3 size: 14 residues. J gave up 3 bases and V 2 bases, and 2 bases lay outside the gene matches.

The CDR3 region is CASNNGGYTGELFF. CDR3 bases: TGTGCCAGCAACAACGGGGGGTACACCGGGGAGCTGTTTTTT. The V call is TRBV28, the J call TRBJ2-2, with TRBD2 matching over 7 bases. Germline V gene data show CDR1 as MDHEN and CDR2 as SYDVKM. V was pared by 7 bases and J by 3 bases, with 5 bases of the junction left unmatched. This CDR3 contains 14 residues.

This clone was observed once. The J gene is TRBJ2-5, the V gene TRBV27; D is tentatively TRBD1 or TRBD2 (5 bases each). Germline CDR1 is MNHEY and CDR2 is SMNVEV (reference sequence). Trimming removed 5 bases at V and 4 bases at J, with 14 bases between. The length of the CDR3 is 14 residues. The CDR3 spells CASSLTRGGETQYF. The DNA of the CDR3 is TGTGCCAGCAGTCTTACTAGGGGTGGAGAGACCCAGTACTTC.

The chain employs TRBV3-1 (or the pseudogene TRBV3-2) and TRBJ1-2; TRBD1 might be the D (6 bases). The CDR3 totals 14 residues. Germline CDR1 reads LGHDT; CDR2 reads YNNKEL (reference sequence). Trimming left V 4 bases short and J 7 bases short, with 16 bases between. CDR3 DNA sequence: TGTGCCAGCAGCCCAAGAGGGGGGGGCGGTGGCTACACCTTC. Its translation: CASSPRGGGGGYTF.

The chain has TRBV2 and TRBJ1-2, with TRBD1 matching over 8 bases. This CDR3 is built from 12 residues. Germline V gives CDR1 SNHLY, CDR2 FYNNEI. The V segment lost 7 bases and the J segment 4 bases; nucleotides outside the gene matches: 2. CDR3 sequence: CASTGQVYGYTF. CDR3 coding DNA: TGTGCCAGCACGGGACAGGTCTATGGCTACACCTTC.

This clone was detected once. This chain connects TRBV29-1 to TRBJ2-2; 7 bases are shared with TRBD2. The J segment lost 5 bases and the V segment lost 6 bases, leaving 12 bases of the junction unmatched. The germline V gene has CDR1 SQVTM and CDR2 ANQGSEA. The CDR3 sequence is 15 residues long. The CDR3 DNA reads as TGCAGCGTACTAGCGAATGATAAACGGACCGGGGAGCTGTTTTTT. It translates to CSVLANDKRTGELFF.